The following is a T cell receptor beta chain sequence with its context. The specificity of this receptor is unknown. It has no much larger one-base neighbor in the sample; base qualities were not kept. TCRbeta CDR3 regions were amplified from genomic DNA using the immunoSEQ Assay, a bias-controlled multiplex PCR. Per the authors' processing: Within the assay, amplification of reference gene primers was used to estimate how many nucleated cells each sample contained. To quantify the absolute abundance of each unique TCRbeta CDR3 rearrangement, sequence reads were collapsed and filtered. For each sample, productive Simpson clonality was calculated as the square root of Simpson's diversity index over productive rearrangements. TCRdb stores this immuneACCESS table with in-frame sequences only. Part of the clones is absent; in the studies checked, under half of the shortfall reflects unresolved V genes, and no reason is known for the rest. The V and J calls and clone size come from that table; D and trimming were worked out from the DNA. Within this sample are roughly 150,000 clones, with roughly 83% of them counted one time only. The ten biggest clones cover around 5% of the sample.

This sample is drawn from a study of blood T cell repertoires in COVID-19 (dated by TCRdb to 2020 to 2021). A note on the overall study: The collaborator samples originated in the United States, Italy and Spain and spanned the acute and convalescent phases of COVID-19. Where HLA class I and class II types were available, the types were taken from metadata supplied by the sample provider, not from assay-based typing. The repertoires were released in a freely available public database meant as a resource for research on the immune response to SARS-CoV-2. Nearly every sample came with metadata listing a de-identified subject ID, COVID-19 status, age in years and sex. The samples were drawn from two sources: the first 160 participants of the ongoing ImmuneRACE study, and some 1,300 subjects contributed by 6 global collaborators. The material from the prospective study consisted of cDNA or gDNA derived from T cells, B-cell-depleted T cells, or PBMCs. Subjects who had been exposed to COVID-19, were actively infected with it, or had recovered from it provided the deeply sampled blood TCRbeta repertoires that made up the dataset.

What the research found in general, with its limitations: The amount of clinical and demographic metadata varied by source and participant and was provided uncurated.

Enrolling through a virtual design, the prospective study's participants ranged in age from about 18 to 89 years and lived across about two dozen United States geographic areas. In the prospective study, cohorts were assigned on the basis of participant-reported clinical history obtained from a screening survey and a study questionnaire. Exposed participants were defined as having been in contact with someone with a PCR-confirmed or clinician-diagnosed COVID-19 case within 2 weeks of study entry. Each participant in the prospective study had whole blood, serum and a nasopharyngeal or oropharyngeal swab collected by mobile phlebotomists. Additional blood draws and questionnaires over a 2-month period could optionally be provided by prospective study participants. Blood samples from the prospective study were shipped frozen or at room temperature prior to DNA extraction. As encoded in the germline V gene, CDR1 is MGHDK while CDR2 is SYGVNS. V and J lose 8 bases and 6 bases, and a span of 20 bases separates them. From its cysteine to its phenylalanine, the CDR3 spans 15 amino acids. Just the 45-base CDR3 DNA is kept, in frame starting at base 1.

The V and J segments used are TRBV25-1 and TRBJ1-3; a weak D assignment points to TRBD1 (5 bases agree). The TCR originated in an older man who had been exposed to COVID-19. The material sequenced was PBMCs or T cells enriched from blood (not recorded which). The nucleotide sequence reads as follows: TGTGCCAGCGCAAAAGGGTGGGGCAGCTCAAACACCATATATTTT. Its product reads: CASAKGWGSSNTIYF. Reference TRBV25-1 and TRBJ1-3 genes cover what lies past the CDR3, so the full variable domain is EADIYQTPRYLVIGTGKKITLECSQTMGHDKMYWYQQDPGMELHLIHYSYGVNSTEKGDLSSESTVSRIRTEHFPLTLESARPSHTSQYLCASAKGWGSSNTIYFGEGSWLTVV.